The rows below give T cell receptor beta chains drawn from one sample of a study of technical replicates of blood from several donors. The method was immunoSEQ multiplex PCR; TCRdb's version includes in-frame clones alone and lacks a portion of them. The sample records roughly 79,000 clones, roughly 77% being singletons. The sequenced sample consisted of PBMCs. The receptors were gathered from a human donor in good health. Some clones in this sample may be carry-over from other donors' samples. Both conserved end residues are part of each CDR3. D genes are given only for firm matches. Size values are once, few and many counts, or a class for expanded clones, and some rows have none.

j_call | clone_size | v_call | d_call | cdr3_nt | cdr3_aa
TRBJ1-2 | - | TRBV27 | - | TGTGCCAGCAGCGGGGCTAACTATGGCTACACCTTC | CASSGANYGYTF
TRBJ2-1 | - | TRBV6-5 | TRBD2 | TGTGCCAGCCTTTTGGGACTAAGGGATGAGCAGTTCTTC | CASLLGLRDEQFF
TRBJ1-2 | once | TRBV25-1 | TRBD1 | TGTGCCAGCAGTATAACAGGGGGGGACTATGGCTACACCTTC | CASSITGGDYGYTF
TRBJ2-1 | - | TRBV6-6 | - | TGTGCCAGCAGTTACGGGGAGGCTAGTCCGGGAGATGAGCAGTTCTTC | CASSYGEASPGDEQFF
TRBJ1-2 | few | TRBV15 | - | TGTGCCACCAGCTACAAAGGTCCAGGAGGCTACACCTTC | CATSYKGPGGYTF
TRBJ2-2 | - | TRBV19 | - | TGTGCCAGTAGGGAACGTCGGAGCGGGCCGAACACCGGGGAGCTGTTTTTT | CASRERRSGPNTGELFF
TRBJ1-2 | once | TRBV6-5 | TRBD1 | TGTGCCAGCAGTTACTTGGGGACAGGGCCTAACTATGGCTACACCTTC | CASSYLGTGPNYGYTF
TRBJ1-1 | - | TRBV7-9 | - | TGTGCCAGCAGCCCCCGGGATTCTCTTTTCTATCCTAACACTGAAGCTTTCTTT | CASSPRDSLFYPNTEAFF
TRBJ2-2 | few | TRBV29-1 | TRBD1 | TGCAGCGTCTCCGGGACAGCGAACACCGGGGAGCTGTTTTTT | CSVSGTANTGELFF
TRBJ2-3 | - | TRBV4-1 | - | TGCGCCAGCAGCCGAAACCCCCTAGCGAACACAGATACGCAGTATTTT | CASSRNPLANTDTQYF
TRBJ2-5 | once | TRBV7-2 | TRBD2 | TGTGCCAGCAGCGGCGGACGGTCCGGGGGGGAGACCCAGTACTTC | CASSGGRSGGETQYF
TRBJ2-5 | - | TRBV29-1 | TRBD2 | TGCAGCGTTACTAGCGGGAGGGGACAAGAGACCCAGTACTTC | CSVTSGRGQETQYF
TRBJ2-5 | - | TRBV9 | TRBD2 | TGTGCCAGCAGCGACCTAGCGGGAGCAGAGGAGACCCAGTACTTC | CASSDLAGAEETQYF
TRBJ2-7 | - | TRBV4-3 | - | TGCGCCAGCAGCCAAGGGACAGATTTCTCCTACGAGCAGTACTTC | CASSQGTDFSYEQYF
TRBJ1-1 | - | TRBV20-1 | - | TGCAGTGCTGGCGGACCGGCGGGAGCTTTCTTT | CSAGGPAGAFF
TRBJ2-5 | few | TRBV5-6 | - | TGTGCCAGCAGCTTTGGCGAGGGTAGGGAGACCCAGTACTTC | CASSFGEGRETQYF
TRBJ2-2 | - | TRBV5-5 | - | TGTGCCAGCAGCCCGACGGACAGTAACACCGGGGAGCTGTTTTTT | CASSPTDSNTGELFF
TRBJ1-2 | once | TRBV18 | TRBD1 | TGTGCCAGCTCACCGGGACAGGGCGATGGCTACACCTTC | CASSPGQGDGYTF
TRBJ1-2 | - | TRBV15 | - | TGTGCCACCCGCCGGGACGGATCCCTAGGGGGATATGGCTACACCTTC | CATRRDGSLGGYGYTF
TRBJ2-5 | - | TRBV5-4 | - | TGTGCCAGCAGCTTAACAGGGATTGAGACCCAGTACTTC | CASSLTGIETQYF
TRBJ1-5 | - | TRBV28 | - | TGTGCCAGCAGGGGAACAGGGTCCCTCGGGGAGCCCCAGCATTTT | CASRGTGSLGEPQHF
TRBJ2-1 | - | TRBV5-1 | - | TGCGCCAGCAGCGGGACAATATACAATGAGCAGTTCTTC | CASSGTIYNEQFF
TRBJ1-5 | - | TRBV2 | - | TGTGCCAGCAGTGTAGAGGTTGGGGGGAGACAGCCCCAGCATTTT | CASSVEVGGRQPQHF
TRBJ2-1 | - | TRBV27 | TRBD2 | TGTGCCAGCAGTATGACTAGCGGGAGCTCCTACAATGAGCAGTTCTTC | CASSMTSGSSYNEQFF
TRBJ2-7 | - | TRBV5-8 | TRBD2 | TGTGCCAGCAGCCGCGGGCTAGCGGGCTGGGGCGAGCAGTACTTC | CASSRGLAGWGEQYF
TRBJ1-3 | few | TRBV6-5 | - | TGTGCCAGCAGTTACTCCGCCGGGGACACCATATATTTT | CASSYSAGDTIYF
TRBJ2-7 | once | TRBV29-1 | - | TGCAGCGCAGGGTTCTTAAACGAGCAGTACTTC | CSAGFLNEQYF
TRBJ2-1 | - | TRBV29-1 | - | TGCAGCGTTGAAAAGGGAGTAAGATCCTACAATGAGCAGTTCTTC | CSVEKGVRSYNEQFF
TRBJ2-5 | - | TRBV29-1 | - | TGCAGCGTTGAAGGCCCCACGGGTGGAGAGACCCAGTACTTC | CSVEGPTGGETQYF
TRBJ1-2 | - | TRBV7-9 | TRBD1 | TGTGCCAGCAGCTTAGCAAGCACAGGGGCTCCTGGCTACACCTTC | CASSLASTGAPGYTF
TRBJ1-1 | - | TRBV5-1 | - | TGCGCCAGCAGCCGGCAGGGGAACACTGAAGCTTTCTTT | CASSRQGNTEAFF
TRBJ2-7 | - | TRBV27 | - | TGTGCCAGCAGTTTACTTTCCTCCTACGAGCAGTACTTC | CASSLLSSYEQYF
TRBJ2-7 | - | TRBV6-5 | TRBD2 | TGTGCCAGCAGTCCTGGACTAGCGGGGTTCTACGAGCAGTACTTC | CASSPGLAGFYEQYF
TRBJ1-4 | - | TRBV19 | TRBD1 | TGTGCCAGTAGTATAACAGGGGGCGCCAATGAAAAACTGTTTTTT | CASSITGGANEKLFF
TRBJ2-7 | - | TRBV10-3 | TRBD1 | TGTGCCATCAGTGCAAGGGGGCGCGAGCAGTACTTC | CAISARGREQYF
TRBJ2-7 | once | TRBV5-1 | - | TGCGCCAGTGATCTTGGTGGCGCGGGTAGGAACGAGCAGTACTTC | CASDLGGAGRNEQYF
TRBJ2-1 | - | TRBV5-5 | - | TGTGCCAGCAGCTTTAGTCCCGTTAGCTACAATGAGCAGTTCTTC | CASSFSPVSYNEQFF
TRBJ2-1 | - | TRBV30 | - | TGTGCCTGGAGTCCGGGCAATGAGCAGTTCTTC | CAWSPGNEQFF
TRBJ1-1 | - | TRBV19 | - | TGTGCCAGTAGTATCCAAGACAGGAGGACTGAAGCTTTCTTT | CASSIQDRRTEAFF
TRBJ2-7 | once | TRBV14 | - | TGTGCCAGCAGCCTAACAGGGTCCTACGAGCAGTACTTC | CASSLTGSYEQYF
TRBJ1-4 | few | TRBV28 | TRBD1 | TGTGCCAGCAGTTTTCAGGGGGATGGGGAAAAACTGTTTTTT | CASSFQGDGEKLFF
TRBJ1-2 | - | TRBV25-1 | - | TGTGCCAGCAGTGAATTTCAGGGCTCGCTTGAGGGCTACACCTTC | CASSEFQGSLEGYTF
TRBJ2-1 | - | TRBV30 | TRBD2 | TGTGCCTGGAGTGTACCGGGGACTAACTACAATGAGCAGTTCTTC | CAWSVPGTNYNEQFF
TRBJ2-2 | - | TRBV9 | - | TGTGCCAGCAGCGTCTTCGGACTCAACACCGGGGAGCTGTTTTTT | CASSVFGLNTGELFF
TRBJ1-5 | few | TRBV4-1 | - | TGCGCCAGCAGCCAAGATGGAGGGCTCGGGAATCAGCCCCAGCATTTT | CASSQDGGLGNQPQHF
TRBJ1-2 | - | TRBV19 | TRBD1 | TGTGCCAGTAGTTCCCATCCCGGGACAGGGGGCTATGGCTACACCTTC | CASSSHPGTGGYGYTF
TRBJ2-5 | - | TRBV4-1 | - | TGCGCCAGCAGCCAATCCAAGACTAGTAATCAAGAGACCCAGTACTTC | CASSQSKTSNQETQYF
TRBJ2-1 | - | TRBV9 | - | TGTGCCAGCAGCCCAACGAGCCAGGGGATTGCCAATGAGCAGTTCTTC | CASSPTSQGIANEQFF
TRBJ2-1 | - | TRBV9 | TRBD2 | TGTGCCAGCAGCCCAGGTGGGGCTAGCGGGTTCTACAATGAGCAGTTCTTC | CASSPGGASGFYNEQFF
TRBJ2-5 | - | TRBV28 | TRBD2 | TGTGCCAGCATGGGTAGCGGGAGGCAATCGGAGACCCAGTACTTC | CASMGSGRQSETQYF
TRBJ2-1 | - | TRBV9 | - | TGTGCCAGCAGCGGCGGGACAGCGCCTCTTTGGAGCTCCTACAATGAGCAGTTCTTC | CASSGGTAPLWSSYNEQFF
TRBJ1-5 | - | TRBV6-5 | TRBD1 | TGTGCCAGCAGTCTGACAGGGGGTAATCAGCCCCAGCATTTT | CASSLTGGNQPQHF
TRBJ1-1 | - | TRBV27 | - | TGTGCCAGCAGTTTTGGGGGCGCATCCACTGAAGCTTTCTTT | CASSFGGASTEAFF
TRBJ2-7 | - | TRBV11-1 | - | TGTGCCAGCAGCTTAGCGTTCGGGACAAGTGTCTCCTACGAGCAGTACTTC | CASSLAFGTSVSYEQYF
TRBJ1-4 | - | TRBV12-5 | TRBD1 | TGTGCTAGTGGGCTAACAGGGGGCCTCAGAAATGAAAAACTGTTTTTT | CASGLTGGLRNEKLFF
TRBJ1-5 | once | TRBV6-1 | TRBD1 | TGTGCCAGCAGTGAACCGACAGGGCGACAGCCCCAGCATTTT | CASSEPTGRQPQHF
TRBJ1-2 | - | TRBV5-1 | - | TGCGCCAGCAGCTTTGGAATCGGGACACTGACTCGTGGCTACACCTTC | CASSFGIGTLTRGYTF
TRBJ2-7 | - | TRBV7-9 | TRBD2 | TGTGCCAGCAGCGCCCCGAGACTAGCGGGAGAGTACGAGCAGTACTTC | CASSAPRLAGEYEQYF
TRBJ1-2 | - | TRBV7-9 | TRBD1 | TGTGCCAGCAGCTCGCCGGCAGACAGGGTGGGTTCCGGCGGCTACACCTTC | CASSSPADRVGSGGYTF
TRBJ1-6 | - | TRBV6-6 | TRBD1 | TGTGCCAGCAGGCCAGGGGGCGGTGGTTCACCCCTCCACTTT | CASRPGGGGSPLHF